Listed here are 17 T cell receptor beta chains from one sample, sequenced in a study of long-term antiretroviral therapy in people with HIV. Investigators performed immunoSEQ version v3.0 at survey level. Clones were read by immunoSEQ multiplex PCR, and TCRdb kept only the in-frame ones, dropping some. The table records about 20,000 clones, 65% to 85% of them present only once. Sequences were derived from unsorted PBMCs, sampled 1.2 years after starting antiretroviral therapy. These TCRs come from a woman aged 40 to 50 with HIV.

The chain couples TRBV2 to TRBJ2-7, with 7 bases fitting TRBD2. This CDR3 is built from 14 residues. CDR1 is SNHLY, CDR2 FYNNEI, per germline. V shed 6 bases and J 3 bases; nucleotides not matched to a gene: 8. The CDR3 reads CASRMSGTGYEQYF. DNA of the CDR3: TGTGCCAGCAGGATGAGCGGGACCGGCTACGAGCAGTACTTC.

The chain links TRBV7-9 to TRBJ1-1; D is uncertain. Per the germline V gene, CDR1 is SEHNR and CDR2 is FQNEAQ (reference sequence). The CDR3 is made up of 12 amino acids. V was trimmed by 1 base and J by 6 bases, leaving 6 bases between them. In DNA, the CDR3 is TGTGCCAGCAGCTTAGGTGGGTCTGAAGCTTTCTTT. Its protein is CASSLGGSEAFF.

This clone was observed a single time. This chain joins TRBV7-2 and TRBJ2-2, with D hard to call. Trimming took off 2 bases at V and 5 bases at J, with 3 bases between the two ends. The CDR3 has 12 amino acids. Looked up from germline, CDR1 is SGHTA and CDR2 is FQGNSA. CDR3 in DNA: TGTGCCAGCAGCTTACAAACCGGGGAGCTGTTTTTT. Protein: CASSLQTGELFF.

The rearrangement links TRBV5-1 to TRBJ1-1; D unclear. The CDR3 has 14 residues. The V and J ends lost 3 bases and 5 bases respectively, with 14 bases between them. CDR1 and CDR2 from the germline V gene are SGHRS and YFSETQ. CDR3 sequence: CASSWDSSGTEAFF. For the CDR3, the DNA is TGCGCCAGCAGCTGGGATTCCTCTGGAACTGAAGCTTTCTTT. Looking up the rest from reference TRBV5-1 and TRBJ1-1 gives the full variable domain: KAGVTQTPRYLIKTRGQQVTLSCSPISGHRSVSWYQQTPGQGLQFLFEYFSETQRNKGNFPGRFSGRQFSNSRSEMNVSTLELGDSALYLCASSWDSSGTEAFFGQGTRLTVV.

The chain joins TRBV20-1 to TRBJ1-2, with D hard to call. The CDR3 is made up of 11 amino acids. Germline CDR1 reads DFQATT; CDR2 reads SNEGSKA (reference sequence). Between the trimmed V and J ends, which lost 3 bases and 5 bases, there was a span of 7 bases. CDR3 residues: CSASVGYGYTF. The CDR3 DNA follows: TGCAGTGCTAGTGTGGGATATGGCTACACCTTC.

This clone was found a few times. This chain joins TRBV4-3 and TRBJ2-1; no reliable D call. From germline, CDR1 is LGHNA and CDR2 YSLEER. The CDR3 length is 14 residues. V shed 1 base and J shed 0 bases, with 4 bases lying between them. The CDR3 loop reads CASSQAGSYNEQFF. CDR3 nucleotide sequence: TGCGCCAGCAGCCAAGCGGGCTCCTACAATGAGCAGTTCTTC.

The rearrangement uses TRBV19 and TRBJ2-7; D is perhaps TRBD1 (6 bases). This CDR3 has 14 residues. Germline loops: CDR1 LNHDA, CDR2 SQIVND (reference sequence). V shed 3 bases and J shed 3 bases, with 12 bases lying between them. Here the CDR3 DNA reads TGTGCCAGTAGTATTACAGGGATTAACTACGAGCAGTACTTC. Its protein is CASSITGINYEQYF.

This chain connects TRBV18 to TRBJ2-7, with 7 bases lining up with TRBD1. This CDR3 spans 14 amino acids. Trimming cost V 3 bases and J 3 bases; bases outside gene matches: 5. CDR1 is KGHSH, CDR2 LQKENI, per germline. Here the CDR3 reads CASSPRTGDYEQYF. The CDR3 DNA is TGTGCCAGCTCACCGAGGACAGGAGACTACGAGCAGTACTTC.

The chain joins TRBV10-3 to TRBJ2-1, with 14 bases fitting TRBD2. The CDR3 runs to 14 residues. The trim removed 6 bases at V and 10 bases at J, leaving 5 bases unmatched. The V gene's germline CDR1 is ENHRY and CDR2 SYGVKD. This CDR3 reads CAISPGLAGDEQFF. The CDR3 region has the DNA TGTGCCATCAGCCCGGGACTAGCGGGAGACGAGCAGTTCTTC.

Details on this clone: Lacking the conserved final phenylalanine or tryptophan, this CDR3 likely reflects a read error. The limits of the CDR3 on the DNA are not certain, so only TCRdb's listed CDR3 is given. The chain is built from TRBV2 and TRBJ2-3; the table's D call of TRBD2 was not tested on the DNA. The germline V gene has CDR1 SNHLY and CDR2 FYNNEI. The CDR3 extends over 10 residues, inclusive of both ends. CDR3 in amino acids: CASSETGESG.

The chain links TRBV29-1 to TRBJ1-1; D is unclear. Per germline, CDR1 SQVTM and CDR2 ANQGSEA. V gave up 3 bases and J gave up 6 bases, with 14 bases separating them. The CDR3 contains 13 residues. The CDR3 region is CSVERPRSAEAFF. The CDR3 DNA sequence: TGCAGCGTTGAGAGGCCGCGGAGCGCTGAAGCTTTCTTT. Full variable domain (missing parts from reference TRBV29-1 and TRBJ1-1): SAVISQKPSRDICQRGTSLTIQCQVDSQVTMMFWYRQQPGQSLTLIATANQGSEATYESGFVIDKFPISRPNLTFSTLTVSNMSPEDSSIYLCSVERPRSAEAFFGQGTRLTVV.

This chain joins TRBV5-5 and TRBJ1-2, with D hard to call. The CDR3 covers 15 residues. V was shortened by 6 bases and J by 0 bases, with 15 bases between the two germline ends. The germline gives CDR1 SGHKS, CDR2 YYEKEE (reference sequence). CDR3 residues: CASTLLGEANYGYTF. CDR3 in DNA: TGTGCCAGCACCCTCTTAGGAGAGGCTAACTATGGCTACACCTTC.

The V gene is TRBV7-8, the J gene TRBJ1-2; D unclear. Per germline, CDR1 SGHVS and CDR2 FQNEAQ. Deletions cut 5 bases from V and 5 bases from J, with 9 bases between. This CDR3 contains 12 residues. The CDR3 region is CASSVGPYGYTF. The DNA for the CDR3 is TGTGCCAGCAGCGTCGGGCCGTATGGCTACACCTTC.

This sequence joins TRBV7-2 and TRBJ2-7, with 9 bases lining up with TRBD2. CDR1 is SGHTA and CDR2 is FQGNSA in the germline V gene. The ends lost 0 bases at V and 2 bases at J; junction bases unmatched: 5. The CDR3 covers 16 residues. CDR3 sequence (DNA): TGTGCCAGCAGCTTAGCGTCGGCTAGCGGGACCTACGAGCAGTACTTC. It is translated as CASSLASASGTYEQYF.

The chain combines TRBV11-2 with TRBJ1-4; 9 bases map to TRBD1. J gave up 8 bases and V 4 bases, and 8 bases lay outside the gene matches. This CDR3 has 15 residues. Germline V CDR1 and CDR2: SGHAT, FQNNGV. The CDR3 DNA follows: TGTGCCAGCAGCTCACTTGGGACAGGGAGGGAAAAACTGTTTTTT. Translated: CASSSLGTGREKLFF.

V gene TRBV11-1 combines with J gene TRBJ1-5, with a possible D match to TRBD1 (6 bases). This CDR3 is built from 16 residues. Germline V gene sequence: CDR1 SGHAT, CDR2 FQDESV (reference sequence). V was pared by 1 base and J by 3 bases, with 13 bases between. CDR3 nucleotides: TGTGCCAGCAGCTTAGTATTTCAGGGGTTCAATCAGCCCCAGCATTTT. Its protein is CASSLVFQGFNQPQHF.

The gene calls are TRBV23-1 and TRBJ1-5; 7 bases agree with TRBD1. TRBV23-1 is given ORF status, its function remaining uncertain. After removal of 2 bases from V and 4 bases from J, the junction contained 8 bases not matched to a gene. The CDR3 totals 16 residues. The CDR3 is CASSQVIAQGNQPQHF. In nucleotides, the CDR3 is TGCGCCAGCAGTCAAGTGATCGCACAGGGGAATCAGCCCCAGCATTTT.